This T cell receptor beta chain was sequenced during a study of shared clonotypes between healthy human individuals. V was trimmed by 2 bases and J by 4 bases, leaving 11 bases between them. The CDR3 covers 14 residues. Germline lookup yields CDR1 MNHEY and CDR2 SMNVEV (reference sequence). Produced via immunoSEQ multiplex PCR; TCRdb's table is partial and in-frame only. Of roughly 300,000 clones in the sample, around 87% are singletons; the top ten hold roughly 17%. The TCR was taken from a man in his late teens or twenties in good health. Sequencing was performed on memory CD8+ T cells sorted from blood. Documented subset: CD45RO+ cells pooled with CCR7-negative TemRA cells. This chain links TRBV27 with TRBJ2-5; perhaps TRBD2 as D (6 bases). CDR3 in DNA: TGTGCCAGCAGTTTAATAGGGACTCCAGAGACCCAGTACTTC. This sequence encodes CASSLIGTPETQYF.